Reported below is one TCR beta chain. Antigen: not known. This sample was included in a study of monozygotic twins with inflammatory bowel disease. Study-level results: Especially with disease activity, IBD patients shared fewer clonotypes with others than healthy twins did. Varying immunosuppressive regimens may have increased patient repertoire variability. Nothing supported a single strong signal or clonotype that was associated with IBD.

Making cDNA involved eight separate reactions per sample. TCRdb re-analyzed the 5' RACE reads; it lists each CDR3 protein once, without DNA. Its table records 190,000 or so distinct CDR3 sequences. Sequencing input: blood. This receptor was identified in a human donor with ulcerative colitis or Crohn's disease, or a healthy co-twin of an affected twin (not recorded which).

The CDR3: CSARDWSRGTKNIQYF. The V and J genes are TRBV20-1 and TRBJ2-4; TCRdb proposes TRBD1, but this gene call is untestable without DNA. From germline, CDR1 is DFQATT and CDR2 SNEGSKA (reference sequence). The CDR3 length is 16 residues.